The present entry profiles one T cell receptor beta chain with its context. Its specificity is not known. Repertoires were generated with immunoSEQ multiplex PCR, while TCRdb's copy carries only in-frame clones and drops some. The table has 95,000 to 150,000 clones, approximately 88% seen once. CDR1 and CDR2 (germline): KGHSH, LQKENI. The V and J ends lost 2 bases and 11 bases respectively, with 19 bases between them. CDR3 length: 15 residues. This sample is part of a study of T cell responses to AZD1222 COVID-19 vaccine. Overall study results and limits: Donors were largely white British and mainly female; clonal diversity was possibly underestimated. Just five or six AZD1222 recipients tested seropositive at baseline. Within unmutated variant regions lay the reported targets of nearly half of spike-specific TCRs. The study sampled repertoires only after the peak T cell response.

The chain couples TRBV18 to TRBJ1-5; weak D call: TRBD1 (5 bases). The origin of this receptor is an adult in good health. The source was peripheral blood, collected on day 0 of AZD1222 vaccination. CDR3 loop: CASSPGERQGLAQHF. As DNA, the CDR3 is TGTGCCAGCTCACCAGGAGAGAGGCAGGGTTTGGCCCAGCATTTT. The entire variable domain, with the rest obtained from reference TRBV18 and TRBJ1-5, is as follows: NAGVMQNPRHLVRRRGQEARLRCSPMKGHSHVYWYRQLPEEGLKFMVYLQKENIIDESGMPKERFSAEFPKEGPSILRIQQVVRGDSAAYFCASSPGERQGLAQHFGDGTRLSIL.